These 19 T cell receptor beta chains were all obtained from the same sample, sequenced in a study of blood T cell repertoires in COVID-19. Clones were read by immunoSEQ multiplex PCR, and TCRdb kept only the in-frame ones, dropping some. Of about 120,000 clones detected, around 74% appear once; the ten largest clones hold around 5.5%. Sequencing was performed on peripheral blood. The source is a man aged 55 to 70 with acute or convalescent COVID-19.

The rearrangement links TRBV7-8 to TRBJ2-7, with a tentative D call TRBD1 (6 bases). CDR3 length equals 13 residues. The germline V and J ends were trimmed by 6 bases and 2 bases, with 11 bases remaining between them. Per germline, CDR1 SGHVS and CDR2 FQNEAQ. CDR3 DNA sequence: TGTGCCAGCAGGGGGACAAACACCTACGAGCAGTACTTC. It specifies CASRGTNTYEQYF.

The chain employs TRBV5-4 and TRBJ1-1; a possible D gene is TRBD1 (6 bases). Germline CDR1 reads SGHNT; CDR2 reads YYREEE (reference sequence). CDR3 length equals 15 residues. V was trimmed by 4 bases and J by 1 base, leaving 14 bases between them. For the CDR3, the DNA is TGTGCCAGCAGCCAACAGGGTAGCAGGAACACTGAAGCTTTCTTT. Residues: CASSQQGSRNTEAFF.

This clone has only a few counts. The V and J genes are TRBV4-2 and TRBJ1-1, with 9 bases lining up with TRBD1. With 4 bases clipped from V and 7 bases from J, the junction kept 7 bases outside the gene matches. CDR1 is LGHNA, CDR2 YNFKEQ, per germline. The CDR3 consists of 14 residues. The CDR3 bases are TGTGCCAGCAGCCCGGCCGGGACAGGGTTTGAAGCTTTCTTT. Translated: CASSPAGTGFEAFF.

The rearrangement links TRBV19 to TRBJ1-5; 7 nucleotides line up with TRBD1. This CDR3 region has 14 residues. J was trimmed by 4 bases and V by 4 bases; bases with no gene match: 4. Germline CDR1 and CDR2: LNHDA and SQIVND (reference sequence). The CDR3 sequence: CASSSDRVNQPQHF. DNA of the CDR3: TGTGCCAGTAGTAGCGACAGGGTAAATCAGCCCCAGCATTTT.

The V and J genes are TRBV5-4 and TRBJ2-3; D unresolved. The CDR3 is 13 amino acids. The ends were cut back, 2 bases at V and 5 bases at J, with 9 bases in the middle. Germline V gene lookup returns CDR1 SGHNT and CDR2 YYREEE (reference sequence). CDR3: CASSLRAEDTQYF. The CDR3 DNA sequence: TGTGCCAGCAGCTTAAGAGCTGAAGATACGCAGTATTTT.

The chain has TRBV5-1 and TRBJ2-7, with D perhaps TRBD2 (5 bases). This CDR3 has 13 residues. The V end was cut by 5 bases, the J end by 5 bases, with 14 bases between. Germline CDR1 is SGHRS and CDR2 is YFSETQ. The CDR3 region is CASSPGKDNEQYF. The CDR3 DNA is TGCGCCAGCAGTCCCGGGAAGGATAACGAGCAGTACTTC.

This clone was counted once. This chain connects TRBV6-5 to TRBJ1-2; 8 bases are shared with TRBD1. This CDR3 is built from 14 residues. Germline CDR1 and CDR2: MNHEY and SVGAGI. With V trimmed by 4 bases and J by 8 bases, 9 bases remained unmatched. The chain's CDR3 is CASSLLNRGSGYTF. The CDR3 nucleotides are TGTGCCAGCAGTTTATTGAACAGGGGGAGCGGCTACACCTTC.

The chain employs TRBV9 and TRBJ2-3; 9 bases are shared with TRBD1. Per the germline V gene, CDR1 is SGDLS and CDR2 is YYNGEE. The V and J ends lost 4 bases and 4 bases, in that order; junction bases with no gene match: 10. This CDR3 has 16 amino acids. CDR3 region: CASSKGQGTAADTQYF. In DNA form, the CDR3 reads TGTGCCAGCAGCAAGGGACAGGGAACGGCGGCAGATACGCAGTATTTT.

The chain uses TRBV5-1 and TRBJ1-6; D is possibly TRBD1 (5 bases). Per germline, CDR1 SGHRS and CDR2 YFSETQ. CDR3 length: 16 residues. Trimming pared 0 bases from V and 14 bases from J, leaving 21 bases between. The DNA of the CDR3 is TGCGCCAGCAGCTTGGCGGTGACAGCCGCCACTTTAACCCTCCACTTT. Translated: CASSLAVTAATLTLHF.

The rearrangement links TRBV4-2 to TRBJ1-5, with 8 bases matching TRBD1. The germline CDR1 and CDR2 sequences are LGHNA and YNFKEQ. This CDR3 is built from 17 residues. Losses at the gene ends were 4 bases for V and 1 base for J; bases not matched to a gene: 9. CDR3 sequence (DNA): TGTGCCAGCAGCCCCTCTGGGACAGGCCGCAGCAATCAGCCCCAGCATTTT. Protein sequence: CASSPSGTGRSNQPQHF.

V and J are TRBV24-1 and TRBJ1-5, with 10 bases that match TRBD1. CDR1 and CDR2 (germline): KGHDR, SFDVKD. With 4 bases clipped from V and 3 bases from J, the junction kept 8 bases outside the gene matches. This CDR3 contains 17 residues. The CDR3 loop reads CATSDHGTGVNNQPQHF. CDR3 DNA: TGTGCCACCAGTGACCATGGGACAGGGGTGAACAATCAGCCCCAGCATTTT.

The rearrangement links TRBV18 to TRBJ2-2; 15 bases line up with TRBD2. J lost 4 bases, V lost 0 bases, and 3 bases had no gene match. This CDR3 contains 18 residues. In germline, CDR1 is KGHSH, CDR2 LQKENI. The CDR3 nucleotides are TGTGCCAGCTCACCACCGGGACTAGCGGGAGGCCTCACCGGGGAGCTGTTTTTT. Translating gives CASSPPGLAGGLTGELFF.

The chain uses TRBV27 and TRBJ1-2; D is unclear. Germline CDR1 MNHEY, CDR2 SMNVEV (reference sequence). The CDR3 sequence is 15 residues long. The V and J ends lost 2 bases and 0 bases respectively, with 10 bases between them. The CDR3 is CASSLDPLANYGYTF. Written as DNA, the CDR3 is TGTGCCAGCAGTTTAGACCCGCTAGCTAACTATGGCTACACCTTC.

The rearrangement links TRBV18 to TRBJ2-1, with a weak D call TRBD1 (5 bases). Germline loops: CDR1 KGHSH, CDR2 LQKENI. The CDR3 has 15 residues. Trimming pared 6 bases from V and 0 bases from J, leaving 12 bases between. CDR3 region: CASSQSQGSYNEQFF. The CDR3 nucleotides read TGTGCCAGCTCTCAAAGCCAGGGCTCCTACAATGAGCAGTTCTTC.

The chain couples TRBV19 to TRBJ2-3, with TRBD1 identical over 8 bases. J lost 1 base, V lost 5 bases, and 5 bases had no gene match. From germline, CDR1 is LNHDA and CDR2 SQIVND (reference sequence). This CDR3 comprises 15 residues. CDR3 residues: CASSPGTGGTDTQYF. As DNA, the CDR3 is TGTGCCAGTAGTCCCGGGACAGGAGGCACAGATACGCAGTATTTT.

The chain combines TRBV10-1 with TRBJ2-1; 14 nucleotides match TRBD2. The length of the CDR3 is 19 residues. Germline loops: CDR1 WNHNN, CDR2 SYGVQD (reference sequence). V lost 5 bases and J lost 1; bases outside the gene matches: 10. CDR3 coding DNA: TGCGCCAGCAGTTCCGGGACTAGCGGGAGAAAGAAGTCCTACAATGAGCAGTTCTTC. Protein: CASSSGTSGRKKSYNEQFF.

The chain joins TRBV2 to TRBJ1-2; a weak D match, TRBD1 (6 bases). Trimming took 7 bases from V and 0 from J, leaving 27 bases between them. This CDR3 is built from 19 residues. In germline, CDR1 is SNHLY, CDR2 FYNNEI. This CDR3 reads CASNRNPQTGALTNYGYTF. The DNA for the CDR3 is TGTGCCAGCAATCGTAACCCCCAGACAGGAGCCCTGACTAACTATGGCTACACCTTC.

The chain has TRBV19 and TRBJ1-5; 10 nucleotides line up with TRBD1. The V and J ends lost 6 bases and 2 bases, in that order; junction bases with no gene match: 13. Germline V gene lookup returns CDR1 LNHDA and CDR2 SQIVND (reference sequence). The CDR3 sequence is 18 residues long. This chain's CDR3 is CASSGGQGILLGNQPQHF. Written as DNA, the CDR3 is TGTGCCAGTAGCGGGGGACAGGGGATCCTGTTAGGCAATCAGCCCCAGCATTTT.

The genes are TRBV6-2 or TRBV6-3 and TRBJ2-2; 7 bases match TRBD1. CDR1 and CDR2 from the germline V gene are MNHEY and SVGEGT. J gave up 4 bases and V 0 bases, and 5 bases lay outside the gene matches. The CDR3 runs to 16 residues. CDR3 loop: CASSYSGQISTGELFF. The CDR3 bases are TGTGCCAGCAGTTACTCGGGACAGATATCCACCGGGGAGCTGTTTTTT.